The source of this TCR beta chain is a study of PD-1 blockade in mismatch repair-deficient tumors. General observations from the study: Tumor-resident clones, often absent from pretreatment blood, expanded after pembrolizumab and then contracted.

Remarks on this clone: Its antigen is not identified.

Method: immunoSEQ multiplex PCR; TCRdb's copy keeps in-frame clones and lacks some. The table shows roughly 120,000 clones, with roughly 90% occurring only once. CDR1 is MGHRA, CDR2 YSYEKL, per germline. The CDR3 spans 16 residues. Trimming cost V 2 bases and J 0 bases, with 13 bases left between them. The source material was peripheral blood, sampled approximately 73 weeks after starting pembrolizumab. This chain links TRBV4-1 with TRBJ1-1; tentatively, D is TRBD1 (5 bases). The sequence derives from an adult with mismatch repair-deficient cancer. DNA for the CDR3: TGCGCCAGCAGCCAAACGATGGGACGGATGAACACTGAAGCTTTCTTT. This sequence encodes CASSQTMGRMNTEAFF.